This T cell receptor (beta chain) was recorded in a study of blood T cell repertoires in COVID-19. Background on the study: Samples representing acute and convalescent COVID-19 were sourced from the United States, Italy and Spain. PBMCs, B-cell-depleted T cells, or T cells provided the cDNA or gDNA that made up the material.

The authors' processing: Estimated nucleated cell counts came from reference gene primer amplification. The data were produced by immunoSEQ multiplex PCR, yet TCRdb's version contains in-frame clones alone and is incomplete. V and J calls and clone size are given by that table; D and trimming were obtained from the DNA. This sample has under 200,000 clones, with 65% to 85% found just once. The sequencing input was peripheral blood. This receptor was taken from a man between 65 and 80 years old with active or convalescent COVID-19.

As DNA, the CDR3 is TGTGCCAGCAGTGAACAGAACTCTGGAAACACCATATATTTT. It codes for CASSEQNSGNTIYF. This chain uses TRBV6-1 with TRBJ1-3; D ambiguous. CDR3 length equals 14 residues. Trimming removed 2 bases from V and 0 bases from J, with 5 bases in between. Germline V lookup: CDR1 MNHNS, CDR2 SASEGT.